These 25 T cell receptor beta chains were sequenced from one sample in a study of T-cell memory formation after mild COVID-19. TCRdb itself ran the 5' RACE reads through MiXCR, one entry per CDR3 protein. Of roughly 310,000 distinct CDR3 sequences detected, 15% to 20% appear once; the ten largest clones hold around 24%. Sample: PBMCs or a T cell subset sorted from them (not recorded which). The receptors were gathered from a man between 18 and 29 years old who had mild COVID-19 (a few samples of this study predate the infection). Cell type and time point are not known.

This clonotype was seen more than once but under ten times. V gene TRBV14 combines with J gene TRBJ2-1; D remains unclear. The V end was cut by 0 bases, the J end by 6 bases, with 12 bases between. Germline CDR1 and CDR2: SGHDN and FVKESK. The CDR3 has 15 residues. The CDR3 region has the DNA TGTGCCAGCAGCCAAGATGGGCTAGGAGTCAATGAGCAGTTCTTC. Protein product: CASSQDGLGVNEQFF. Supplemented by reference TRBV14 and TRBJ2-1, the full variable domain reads EAGVTQFPSHSVIEKGQTVTLRCDPISGHDNLYWYRRVMGKEIKFLLHFVKESKQDESGMPNNRFLAERTGGTYSTLKVQPAELEDSGVYFCASSQDGLGVNEQFFGPGTRLTVL.

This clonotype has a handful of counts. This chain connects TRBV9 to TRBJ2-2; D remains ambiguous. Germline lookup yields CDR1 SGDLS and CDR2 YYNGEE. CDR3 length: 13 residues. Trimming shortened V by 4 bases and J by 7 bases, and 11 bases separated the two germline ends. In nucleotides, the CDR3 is TGTGCCAGCAGCTTAACGGACGGCGGGGAGCTGTTTTTT. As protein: CASSLTDGGELFF.

The CDR3 sequence is CASSVVPRTGHFGAFF. Written as DNA, the CDR3 is TGTGCCAGCAGCGTAGTTCCCCGGACAGGGCATTTCGGAGCTTTCTTT. The chain has TRBV9 and TRBJ1-1; 8 nucleotides align to TRBD1. V lost 0 bases, J lost 10 bases, and 14 bases stayed unmatched. The V gene's germline CDR1 is SGDLS and CDR2 YYNGEE. The CDR3 runs 16 residues.

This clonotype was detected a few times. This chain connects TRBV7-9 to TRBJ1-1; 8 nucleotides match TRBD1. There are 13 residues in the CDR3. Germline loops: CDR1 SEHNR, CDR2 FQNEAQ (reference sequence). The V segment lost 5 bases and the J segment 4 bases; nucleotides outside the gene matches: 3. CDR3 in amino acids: CASSRDRPTEAFF. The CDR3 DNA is TGTGCCAGCAGCCGGGACAGGCCCACTGAAGCTTTCTTT.

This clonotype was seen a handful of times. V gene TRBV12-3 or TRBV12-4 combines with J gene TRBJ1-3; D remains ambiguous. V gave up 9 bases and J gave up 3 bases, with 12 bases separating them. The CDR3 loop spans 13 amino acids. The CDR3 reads CASSPSYGNTIYF. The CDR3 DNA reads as TGTGCCAGTTCACCCAGCTATGGAAACACCATATATTTT.

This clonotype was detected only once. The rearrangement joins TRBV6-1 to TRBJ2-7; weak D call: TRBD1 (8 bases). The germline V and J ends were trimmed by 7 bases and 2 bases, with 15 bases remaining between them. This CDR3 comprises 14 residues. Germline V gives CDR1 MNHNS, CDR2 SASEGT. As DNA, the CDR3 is TGTGCCAGCAACCCCACAGGGGGGGCCTACGAGCAGTACGTC. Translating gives CASNPTGGAYEQYV.

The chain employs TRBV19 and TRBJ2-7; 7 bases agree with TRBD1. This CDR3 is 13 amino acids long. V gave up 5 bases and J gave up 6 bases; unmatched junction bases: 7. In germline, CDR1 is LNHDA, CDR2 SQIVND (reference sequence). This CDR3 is CASSSRQGSEQYF. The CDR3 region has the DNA TGTGCCAGTAGTTCCCGACAGGGAAGCGAGCAGTACTTC.

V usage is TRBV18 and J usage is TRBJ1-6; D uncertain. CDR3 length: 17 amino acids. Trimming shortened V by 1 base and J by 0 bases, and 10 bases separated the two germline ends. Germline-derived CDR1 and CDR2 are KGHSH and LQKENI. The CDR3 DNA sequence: TGTGCCAGCTCACCACTGGACGGGAGCTCCTATAATTCACCCCTCCACTTT. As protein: CASSPLDGSSYNSPLHF.

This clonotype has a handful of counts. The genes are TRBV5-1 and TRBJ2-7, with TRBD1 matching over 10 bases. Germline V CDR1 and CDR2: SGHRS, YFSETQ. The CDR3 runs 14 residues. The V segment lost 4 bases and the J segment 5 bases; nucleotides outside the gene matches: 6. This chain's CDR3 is CASSTPGQGNEQYF. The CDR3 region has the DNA TGCGCCAGCAGCACACCGGGACAGGGGAACGAGCAGTACTTC.

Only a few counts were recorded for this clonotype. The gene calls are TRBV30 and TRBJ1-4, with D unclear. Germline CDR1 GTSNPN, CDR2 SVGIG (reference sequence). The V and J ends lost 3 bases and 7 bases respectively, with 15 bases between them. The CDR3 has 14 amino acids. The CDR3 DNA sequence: TGTGCCTGGAGCCCTAGTCAGGTCGCTGAAAAACTGTTTTTT. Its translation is CAWSPSQVAEKLFF. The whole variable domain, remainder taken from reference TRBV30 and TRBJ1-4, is SQTIHQWPATLVQPVGSPLSLECTVEGTSNPNLYWYRQAAGRGLQLLFYSVGIGQISSEVPQNLSASRPQDRQFILSSKKLLLSDSGFYLCAWSPSQVAEKLFFGSGTQLSVL.

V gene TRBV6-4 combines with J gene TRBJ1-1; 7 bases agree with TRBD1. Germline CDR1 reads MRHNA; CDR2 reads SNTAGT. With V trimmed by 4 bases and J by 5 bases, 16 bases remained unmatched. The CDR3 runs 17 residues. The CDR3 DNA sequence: TGTGCCAGCAGTGCTTTCCGGGACAGACTAAGTGGGACTGAAGCTTTCTTT. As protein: CASSAFRDRLSGTEAFF.

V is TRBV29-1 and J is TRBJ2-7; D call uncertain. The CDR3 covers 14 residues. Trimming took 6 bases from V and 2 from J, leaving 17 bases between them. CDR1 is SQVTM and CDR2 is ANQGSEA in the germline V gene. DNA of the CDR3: TGCAGCGTGGAATCGTTGGATAGTGCCTACGAGCAGTACTTC. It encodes CSVESLDSAYEQYF.

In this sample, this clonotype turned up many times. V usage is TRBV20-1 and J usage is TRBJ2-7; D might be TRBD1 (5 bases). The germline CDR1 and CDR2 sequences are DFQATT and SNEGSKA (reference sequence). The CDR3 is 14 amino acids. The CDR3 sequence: CSATVAGSPYEQYF. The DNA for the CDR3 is TGCAGCGCGACGGTGGCAGGGTCTCCATACGAGCAGTACTTC.

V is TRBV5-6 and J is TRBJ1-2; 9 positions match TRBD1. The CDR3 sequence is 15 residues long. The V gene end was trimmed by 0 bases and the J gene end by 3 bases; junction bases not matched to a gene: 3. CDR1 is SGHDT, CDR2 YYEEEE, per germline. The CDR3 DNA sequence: TGTGCCAGCAGCTTGGTACAGGGGGCGGACTATGGCTACACCTTC. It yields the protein CASSLVQGADYGYTF.

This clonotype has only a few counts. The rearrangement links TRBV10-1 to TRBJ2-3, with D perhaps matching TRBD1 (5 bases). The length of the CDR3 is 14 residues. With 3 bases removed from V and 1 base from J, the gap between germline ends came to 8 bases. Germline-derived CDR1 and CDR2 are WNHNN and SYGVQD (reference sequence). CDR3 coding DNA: TGCGCCAGCAGTGATGGCAGGGGCACAGATACGCAGTATTTT. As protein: CASSDGRGTDTQYF.

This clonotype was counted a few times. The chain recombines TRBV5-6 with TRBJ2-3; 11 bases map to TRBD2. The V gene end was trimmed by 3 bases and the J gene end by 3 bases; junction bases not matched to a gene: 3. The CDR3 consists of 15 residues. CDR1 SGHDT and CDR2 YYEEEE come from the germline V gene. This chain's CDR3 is CASSYRLAGTDTQYF. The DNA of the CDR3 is TGTGCCAGCAGCTACCGACTAGCGGGGACAGATACGCAGTATTTT.

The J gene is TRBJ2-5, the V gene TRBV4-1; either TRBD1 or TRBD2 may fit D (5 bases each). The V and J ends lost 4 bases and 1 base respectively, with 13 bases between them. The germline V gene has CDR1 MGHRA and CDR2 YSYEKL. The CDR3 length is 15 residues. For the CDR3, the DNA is TGCGCCAGCAGCCCAGCGGAGAGGGGCCAAGAGACCCAGTACTTC. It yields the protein CASSPAERGQETQYF.

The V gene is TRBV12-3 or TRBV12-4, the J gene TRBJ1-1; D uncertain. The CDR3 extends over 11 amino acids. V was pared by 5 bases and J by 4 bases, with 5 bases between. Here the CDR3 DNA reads TGTGCCAGCAGTCGTGCCACTGAAGCTTTCTTT. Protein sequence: CASSRATEAFF.

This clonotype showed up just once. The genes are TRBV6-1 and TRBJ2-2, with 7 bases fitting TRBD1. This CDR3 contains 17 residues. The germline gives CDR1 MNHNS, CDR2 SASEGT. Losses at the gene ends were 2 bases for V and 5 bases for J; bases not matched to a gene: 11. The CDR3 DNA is TGTGCCAGCAGTGAAACGGACAGGCGCTCGGGAACCGGGGAGCTGTTTTTT. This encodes CASSETDRRSGTGELFF.

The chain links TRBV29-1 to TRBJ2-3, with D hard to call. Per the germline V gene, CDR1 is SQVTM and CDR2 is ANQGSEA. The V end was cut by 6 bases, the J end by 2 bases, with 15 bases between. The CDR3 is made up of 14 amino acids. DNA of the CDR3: TGCAGCGTCCCGACCAAACTAAACACAGATACGCAGTATTTT. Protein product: CSVPTKLNTDTQYF.

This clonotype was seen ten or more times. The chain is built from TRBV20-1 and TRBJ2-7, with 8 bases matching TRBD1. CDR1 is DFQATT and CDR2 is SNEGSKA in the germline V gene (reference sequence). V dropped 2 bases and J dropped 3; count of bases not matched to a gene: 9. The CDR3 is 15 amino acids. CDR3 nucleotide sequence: TGCAGTGCTAGAATCCCGACAGGGGTAGACTACGAGCAGTACTTC. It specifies CSARIPTGVDYEQYF.

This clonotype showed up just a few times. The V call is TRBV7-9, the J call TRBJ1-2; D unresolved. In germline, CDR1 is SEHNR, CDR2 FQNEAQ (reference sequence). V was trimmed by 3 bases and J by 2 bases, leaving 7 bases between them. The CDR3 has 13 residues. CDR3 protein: CASSFGLNYGYTF. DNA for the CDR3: TGTGCCAGCAGCTTCGGCCTAAACTATGGCTACACCTTC.

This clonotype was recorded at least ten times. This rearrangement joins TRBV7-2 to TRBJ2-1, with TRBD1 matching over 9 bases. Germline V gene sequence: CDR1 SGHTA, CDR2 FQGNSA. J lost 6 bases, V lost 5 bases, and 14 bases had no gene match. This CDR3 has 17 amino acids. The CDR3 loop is CASSTQSGTGIRNEQFF. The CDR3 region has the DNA TGTGCCAGCAGCACTCAATCCGGGACAGGGATCCGCAATGAGCAGTTCTTC.

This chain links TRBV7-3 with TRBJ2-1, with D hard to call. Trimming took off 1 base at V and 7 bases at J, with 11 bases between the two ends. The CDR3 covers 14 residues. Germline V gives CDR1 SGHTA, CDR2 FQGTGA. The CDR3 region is CASSLIPGSNEQFF. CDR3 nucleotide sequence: TGTGCCAGCAGCTTAATCCCAGGTTCGAATGAGCAGTTCTTC.

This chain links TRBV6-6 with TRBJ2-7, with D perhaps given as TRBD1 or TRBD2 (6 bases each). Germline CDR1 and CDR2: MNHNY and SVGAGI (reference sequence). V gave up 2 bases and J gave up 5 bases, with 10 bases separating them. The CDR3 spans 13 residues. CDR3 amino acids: CASSYGGTNEQYV. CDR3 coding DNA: TGTGCCAGCAGTTACGGCGGGACAAACGAGCAGTACGTC.